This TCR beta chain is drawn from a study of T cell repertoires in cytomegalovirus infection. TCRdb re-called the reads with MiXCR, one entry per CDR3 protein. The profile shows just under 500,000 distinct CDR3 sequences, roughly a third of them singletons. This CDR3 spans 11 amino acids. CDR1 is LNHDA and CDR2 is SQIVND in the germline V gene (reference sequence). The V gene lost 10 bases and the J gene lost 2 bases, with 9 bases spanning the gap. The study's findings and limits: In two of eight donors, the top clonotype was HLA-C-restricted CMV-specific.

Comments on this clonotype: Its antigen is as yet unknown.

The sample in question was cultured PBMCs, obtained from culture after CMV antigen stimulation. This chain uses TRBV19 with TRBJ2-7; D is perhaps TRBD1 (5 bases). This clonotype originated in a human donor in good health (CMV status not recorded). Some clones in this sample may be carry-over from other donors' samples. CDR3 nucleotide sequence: TGTGCCACCGAGACAGCCTACGAGCAGTACTTC. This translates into CATETAYEQYF.